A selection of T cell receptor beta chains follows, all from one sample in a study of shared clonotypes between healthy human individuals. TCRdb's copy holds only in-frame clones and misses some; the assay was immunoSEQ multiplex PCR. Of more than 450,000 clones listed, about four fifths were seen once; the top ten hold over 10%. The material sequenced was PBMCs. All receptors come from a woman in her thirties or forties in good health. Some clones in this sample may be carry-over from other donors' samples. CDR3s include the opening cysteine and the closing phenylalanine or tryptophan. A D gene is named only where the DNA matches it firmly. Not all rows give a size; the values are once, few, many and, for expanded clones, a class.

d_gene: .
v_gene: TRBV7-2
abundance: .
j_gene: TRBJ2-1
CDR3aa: CASSLGRSGYEQFF
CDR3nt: TGTGCCAGCAGCTTAGGCAGAAGTGGTTATGAGCAGTTCTTC

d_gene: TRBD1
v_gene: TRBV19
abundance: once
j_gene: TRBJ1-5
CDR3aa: CASSTPDRVKQPQHF
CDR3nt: TGTGCCAGTAGTACACCCGACAGGGTCAAACAGCCCCAGCATTTT

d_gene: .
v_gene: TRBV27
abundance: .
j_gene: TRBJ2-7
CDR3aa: CASSPRQVPPDEQYF
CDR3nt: TGTGCCAGCAGTCCTAGACAGGTCCCTCCGGACGAGCAGTACTTC

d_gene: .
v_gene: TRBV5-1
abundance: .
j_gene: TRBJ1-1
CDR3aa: CASSLAPGQKTEAFF
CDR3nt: TGCGCCAGCAGCTTGGCCCCGGGCCAGAAGACTGAAGCTTTCTTT

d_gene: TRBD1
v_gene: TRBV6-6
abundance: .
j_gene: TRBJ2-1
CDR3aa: CASSYGTGSVNEQFF
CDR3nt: TGTGCCAGCAGCTACGGGACAGGGTCGGTCAATGAGCAGTTCTTC

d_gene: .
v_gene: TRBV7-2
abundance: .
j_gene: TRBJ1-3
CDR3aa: CASSLAAGQPSEDF
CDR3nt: TGTGCCAGCAGCTTAGCGGCCGGGCAGCCCTCGGAAGATTTT

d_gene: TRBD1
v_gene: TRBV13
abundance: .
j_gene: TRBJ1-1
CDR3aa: CASSSGDRGTSTEAFF
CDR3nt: TGTGCCAGCAGCTCAGGGGACAGGGGGACTAGCACTGAAGCTTTCTTT

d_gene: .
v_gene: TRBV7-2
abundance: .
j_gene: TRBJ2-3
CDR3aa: CASSLRLLTDTQYF
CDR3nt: TGTGCCAGCAGCTTGAGACTACTCACAGATACGCAGTATTTT

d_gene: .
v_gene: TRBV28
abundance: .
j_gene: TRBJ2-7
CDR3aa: CASSLPGSSINEQYF
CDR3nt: TGTGCCAGCAGCCTCCCTGGTTCCAGCATCAACGAGCAGTACTTC

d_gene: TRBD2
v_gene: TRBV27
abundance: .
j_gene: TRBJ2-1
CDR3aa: CAIARDFGGEQFF
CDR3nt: TGTGCCATCGCCCGGGACTTCGGGGGGGAGCAGTTCTTC

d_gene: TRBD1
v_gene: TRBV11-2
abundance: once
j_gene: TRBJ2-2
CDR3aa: CASTLNAGGTGELFF
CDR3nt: TGTGCCAGCACACTAAATGCAGGGGGCACCGGGGAGCTGTTTTTT

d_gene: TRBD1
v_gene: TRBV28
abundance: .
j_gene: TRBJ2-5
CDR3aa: CASETGYQETQYF
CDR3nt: TGTGCCAGCGAGACAGGGTACCAAGAGACCCAGTACTTC

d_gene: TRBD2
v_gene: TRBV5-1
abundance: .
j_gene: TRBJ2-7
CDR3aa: CASSNPSGSERNEQYF
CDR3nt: TGCGCCAGCAGCAACCCTAGCGGGAGCGAACGCAACGAGCAGTACTTC

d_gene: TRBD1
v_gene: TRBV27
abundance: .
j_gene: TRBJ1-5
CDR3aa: CASSNQGGQPQHF
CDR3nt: TGTGCCAGCAGCAATCAGGGGGGTCAGCCCCAGCATTTT

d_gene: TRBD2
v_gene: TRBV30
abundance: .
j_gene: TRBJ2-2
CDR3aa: CAGASGRARTGELFF
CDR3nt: TGTGCCGGGGCTAGCGGGAGGGCCCGCACCGGGGAGCTGTTTTTT

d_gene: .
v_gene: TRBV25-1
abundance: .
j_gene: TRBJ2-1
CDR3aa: CASSEYSPSRGYNEQFF
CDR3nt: TGTGCCAGCAGTGAATATAGTCCTAGCAGAGGCTACAATGAGCAGTTCTTC

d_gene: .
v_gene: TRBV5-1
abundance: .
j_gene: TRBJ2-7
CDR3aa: CASSSVTVGYEQYF
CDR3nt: TGCGCCAGCAGCTCTGTGACGGTGGGGTACGAGCAGTACTTC

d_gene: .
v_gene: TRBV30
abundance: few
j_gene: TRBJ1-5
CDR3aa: CAWSVANQPQHF
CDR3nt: TGTGCCTGGAGTGTAGCCAATCAGCCCCAGCATTTT

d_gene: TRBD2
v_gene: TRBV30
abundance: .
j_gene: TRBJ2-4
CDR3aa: CAWWGLAGDIAKNIQYF
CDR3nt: TGTGCCTGGTGGGGTCTAGCGGGGGACATAGCCAAAAACATTCAGTACTTC

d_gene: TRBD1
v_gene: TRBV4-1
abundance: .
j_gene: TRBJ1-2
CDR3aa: CASSQADRVGGYTF
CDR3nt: TGCGCCAGCAGCCAAGCAGACAGGGTGGGTGGCTACACCTTC

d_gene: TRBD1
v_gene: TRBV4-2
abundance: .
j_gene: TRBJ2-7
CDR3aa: CASSLTGTGSYEQYF
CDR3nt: TGTGCCAGCAGCCTAACCGGGACAGGGTCCTACGAGCAGTACTTC

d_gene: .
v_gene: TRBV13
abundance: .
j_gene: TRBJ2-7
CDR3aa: CASSPTRDRAYEQYF
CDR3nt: TGTGCCAGCAGCCCCACGCGGGACAGAGCCTACGAGCAGTACTTC

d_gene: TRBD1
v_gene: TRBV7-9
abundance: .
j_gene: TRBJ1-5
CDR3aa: CASSLGAGGGSQPQHF
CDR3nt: TGTGCCAGCAGCTTAGGGGCAGGGGGCGGGAGTCAGCCCCAGCATTTT

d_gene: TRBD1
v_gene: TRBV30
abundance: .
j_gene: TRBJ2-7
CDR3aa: CAWDRDQPVSPYEQYF
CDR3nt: TGTGCCTGGGACAGGGACCAGCCCGTGTCGCCCTACGAGCAGTACTTC

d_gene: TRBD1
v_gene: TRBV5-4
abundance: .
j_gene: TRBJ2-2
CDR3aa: CASSKITGGNTGELFF
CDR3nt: TGTGCCAGCAGCAAGATTACAGGGGGGAACACCGGGGAGCTGTTTTTT

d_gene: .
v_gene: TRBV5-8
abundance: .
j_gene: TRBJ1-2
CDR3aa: CASSSPWRLDYGYTF
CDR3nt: TGTGCCAGCAGCTCCCCTTGGCGGCTCGACTATGGCTACACCTTC

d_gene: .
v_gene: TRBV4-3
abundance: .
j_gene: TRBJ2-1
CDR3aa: CASSQEVQGTYNEQFF
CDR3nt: TGCGCCAGCAGCCAAGAGGTCCAGGGGACTTACAATGAGCAGTTCTTC

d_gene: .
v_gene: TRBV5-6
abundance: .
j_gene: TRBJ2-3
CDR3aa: CASSLSGFGTDTQYF
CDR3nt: TGTGCCAGCAGCTTGTCGGGGTTTGGCACAGATACGCAGTATTTT

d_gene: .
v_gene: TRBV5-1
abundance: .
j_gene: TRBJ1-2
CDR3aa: CASSFAGDYGYTF
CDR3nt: TGCGCCAGCAGCTTTGCAGGGGACTATGGCTACACCTTC

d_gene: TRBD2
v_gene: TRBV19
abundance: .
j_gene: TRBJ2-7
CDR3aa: CATSSGRGYEQYF
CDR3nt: TGTGCCACCTCTAGCGGGAGGGGCTACGAGCAGTACTTC

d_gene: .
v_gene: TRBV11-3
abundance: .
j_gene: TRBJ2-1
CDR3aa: CASSLAGAAYNEQFF
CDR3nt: TGTGCCAGCAGCTTAGCGGGAGCAGCTTACAATGAGCAGTTCTTC

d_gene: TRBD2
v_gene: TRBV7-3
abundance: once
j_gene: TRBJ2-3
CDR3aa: CASSTGLAGDTQYF
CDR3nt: TGTGCCAGCAGCACGGGACTAGCGGGAGATACGCAGTATTTT

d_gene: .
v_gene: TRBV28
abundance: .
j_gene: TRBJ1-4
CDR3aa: CASSPPTALMGKLFF
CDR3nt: TGTGCCAGCAGTCCCCCGACAGCACTAATGGGAAAACTGTTTTTT

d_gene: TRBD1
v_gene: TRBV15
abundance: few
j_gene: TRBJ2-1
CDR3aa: CATSRDPDRDEQFF
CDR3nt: TGTGCCACCAGCAGAGACCCCGACAGGGATGAGCAGTTCTTC

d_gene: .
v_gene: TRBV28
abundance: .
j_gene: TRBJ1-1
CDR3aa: CASSLRVEAEAFF
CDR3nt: TGTGCCAGCAGTTTACGGGTAGAGGCTGAAGCTTTCTTT

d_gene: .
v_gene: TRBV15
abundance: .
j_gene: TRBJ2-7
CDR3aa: CATSRWQEGGIYEQYF
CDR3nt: TGTGCCACCAGCAGATGGCAAGAAGGTGGGATATACGAGCAGTACTTC

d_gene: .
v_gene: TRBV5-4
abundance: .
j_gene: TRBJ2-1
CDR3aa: CASSAWNEQFF
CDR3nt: TGTGCCAGCAGCGCTTGGAATGAGCAGTTCTTC

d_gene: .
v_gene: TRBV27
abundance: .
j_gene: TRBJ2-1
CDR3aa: CASSLLQGPYNEQFF
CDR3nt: TGTGCCAGCAGTTTATTACAGGGTCCCTACAATGAGCAGTTCTTC

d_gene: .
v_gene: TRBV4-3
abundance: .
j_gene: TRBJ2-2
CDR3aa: CASSQEWLASGELFF
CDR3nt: TGCGCCAGCAGCCAAGAGTGGCTAGCCTCTGGGGAGCTGTTTTTT

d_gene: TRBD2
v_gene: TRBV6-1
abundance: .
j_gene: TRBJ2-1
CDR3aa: CASSFKREGNEQFF
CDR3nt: TGTGCCAGCAGTTTTAAGCGGGAGGGCAATGAGCAGTTCTTC

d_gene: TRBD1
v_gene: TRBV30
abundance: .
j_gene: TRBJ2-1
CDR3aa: CAWSRQGDEQFF
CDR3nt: TGTGCCTGGAGTCGACAGGGGGATGAGCAGTTCTTC

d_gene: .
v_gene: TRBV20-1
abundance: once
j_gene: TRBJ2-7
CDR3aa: CSVPGVYEQYF
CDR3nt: TGCAGTGTTCCAGGGGTCTACGAGCAGTACTTC

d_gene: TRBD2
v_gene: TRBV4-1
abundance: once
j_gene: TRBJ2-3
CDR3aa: CASSPRLAGFPDTQYF
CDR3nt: TGCGCCAGCAGCCCGAGACTAGCGGGATTTCCAGATACGCAGTATTTT

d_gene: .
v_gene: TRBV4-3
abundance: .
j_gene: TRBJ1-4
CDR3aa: CASSRRDISNEKLFF
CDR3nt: TGCGCCAGCAGCCGAAGGGACATAAGTAATGAAAAACTGTTTTTT

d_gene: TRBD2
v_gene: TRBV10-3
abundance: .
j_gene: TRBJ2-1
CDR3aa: CAIGLANEQFF
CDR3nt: TGTGCCATCGGACTAGCGAATGAGCAGTTCTTC

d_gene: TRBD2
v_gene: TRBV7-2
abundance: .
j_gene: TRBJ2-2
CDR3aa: CASSSPGLAKATGELFF
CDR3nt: TGTGCCAGCAGCTCCCCGGGACTAGCCAAGGCCACCGGGGAGCTGTTTTTT

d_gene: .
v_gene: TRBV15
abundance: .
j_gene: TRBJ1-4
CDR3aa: CATSRDPGDREKLFF
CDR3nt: TGTGCCACCAGCAGAGACCCAGGGGATCGGGAAAAACTGTTTTTT

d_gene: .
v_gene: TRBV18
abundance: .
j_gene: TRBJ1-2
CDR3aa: CASSPPTNRGYGYTF
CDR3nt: TGTGCCAGCTCACCACCGACCAACCGGGGCTATGGCTACACCTTC

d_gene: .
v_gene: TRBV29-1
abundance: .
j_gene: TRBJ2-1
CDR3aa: CSVVKLSSYNEQFF
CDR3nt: TGCAGCGTTGTGAAACTGAGCTCCTACAATGAGCAGTTCTTC

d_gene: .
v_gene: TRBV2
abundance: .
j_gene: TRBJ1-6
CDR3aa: CASSERSGENSPLHF
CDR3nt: TGTGCCAGCAGTGAAAGGTCCGGTGAAAATTCACCCCTCCACTTT

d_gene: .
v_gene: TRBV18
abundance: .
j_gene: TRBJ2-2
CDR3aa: CASSPHPSLTGELFF
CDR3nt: TGTGCCAGCTCACCACATCCTAGTCTCACCGGGGAGCTGTTTTTT

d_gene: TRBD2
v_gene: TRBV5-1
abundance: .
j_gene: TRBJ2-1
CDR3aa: CASSWKTSGSYNEQFF
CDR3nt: TGCGCCAGCAGCTGGAAAACTAGCGGGAGCTACAATGAGCAGTTCTTC

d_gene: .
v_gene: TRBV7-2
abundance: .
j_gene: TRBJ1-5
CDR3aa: CASSSDSFSNQPQHF
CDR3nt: TGTGCCAGCAGCTCGGACAGCTTTAGTAATCAGCCCCAGCATTTT

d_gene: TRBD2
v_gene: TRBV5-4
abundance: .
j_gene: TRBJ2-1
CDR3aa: CASSRTGTSVGGEQFF
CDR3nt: TGTGCCAGCAGCAGAACCGGGACTAGCGTTGGTGGTGAGCAGTTCTTC

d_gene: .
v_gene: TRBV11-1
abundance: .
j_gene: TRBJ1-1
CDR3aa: CASSNTGGTEAFF
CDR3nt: TGTGCCAGCAGCAACACCGGGGGCACTGAAGCTTTCTTT

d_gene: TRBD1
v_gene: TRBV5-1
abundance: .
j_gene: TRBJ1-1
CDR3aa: CASSTGQGVSEAFF
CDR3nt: TGCGCCAGCAGCACCGGACAGGGGGTGTCTGAAGCTTTCTTT